The 11 T cell receptor beta chains given below trace back to one sample, sequenced in a study of blood T cell repertoires in COVID-19. TCRdb's table, derived via immunoSEQ multiplex PCR, lists solely in-frame clones and lacks some. The data show under 300,000 clones, 82% seen once. Material: peripheral blood. The receptors were sampled from a woman older than 75 with active or convalescent COVID-19.

This chain joins TRBV5-1 and TRBJ2-2, with TRBD1 identical over 9 bases. The CDR3 spans 15 residues. The V gene's germline CDR1 is SGHRS and CDR2 YFSETQ. Trimming took 2 bases from V and 3 from J; bases not matched to a gene: 2. CDR3 region: CASSLRTGDTGELFF. The CDR3, as DNA: TGCGCCAGCAGCTTACGGACAGGGGACACCGGGGAGCTGTTTTTT.

The V call is TRBV4-2, the J call TRBJ2-1, with a tentative D call TRBD1 (6 bases). The ends were cut back, 3 bases at V and 3 bases at J, with 12 bases in the middle. Germline CDR1 is LGHNA and CDR2 is YNFKEQ. There are 15 residues in the CDR3. The CDR3 nucleotides are TGTGCCAGCAGCCAGGATGCGGACAGCTACAATGAGCAGTTCTTC. It encodes CASSQDADSYNEQFF.

This sequence joins TRBV5-4 and TRBJ1-1; 9 nucleotides align to TRBD1. CDR1 is SGHNT, CDR2 YYREEE, per germline (reference sequence). V trimming: 2 bases; J trimming: 5 bases; junction bases outside the gene matches: 4. The CDR3 has 14 residues. The CDR3 DNA is TGTGCCAGCAGCTTACAGGGGGCGCGAACTGAAGCTTTCTTT. This gives the protein CASSLQGARTEAFF.

The chain combines TRBV28 with TRBJ1-1, with D possibly TRBD1 on 5 matching bases. Germline CDR1 reads MDHEN; CDR2 reads SYDVKM. Trimming took 6 bases from V and 6 from J, leaving 26 bases between them. The CDR3 extends over 17 amino acids. CDR3 sequence reads: CASRRKTQPQVMPEAFF. The CDR3 DNA reads as TGTGCCAGCAGACGTAAAACTCAGCCACAGGTAATGCCTGAAGCTTTCTTT. The whole variable domain, remainder taken from reference TRBV28 and TRBJ1-1, is DVKVTQSSRYLVKRTGEKVFLECVQDMDHENMFWYRQDPGLGLRLIYFSYDVKMKEKGDIPEGYSVSREKKERFSLILESASTNQTSMYLCASRRKTQPQVMPEAFFGQGTRLTVV.

The V and J genes are TRBV5-1 and TRBJ2-5, with 11 nucleotides matching TRBD2. Trimming took 4 bases from V and 3 from J; bases not matched to a gene: 2. From germline, CDR1 is SGHRS and CDR2 YFSETQ. The length of the CDR3 is 14 residues. The CDR3 bases are TGCGCCAGCAGCCTGACTAGCGGGGAAGAGACCCAGTACTTC. It codes for CASSLTSGEETQYF.

This clone was detected a few times. The chain combines TRBV3-1 (or the pseudogene TRBV3-2) with TRBJ2-5; 8 bases are a match to TRBD2. From germline, CDR1 is LGHDT and CDR2 YNNKEL (reference sequence). There are 15 residues in the CDR3. J gave up 5 bases and V 2 bases, and 7 bases lay outside the gene matches. CDR3: CASSQQAGVGETQYF. DNA for the CDR3: TGTGCCAGCAGCCAACAAGCGGGAGTAGGTGAGACCCAGTACTTC.

This chain uses TRBV11-2 with TRBJ1-3; 7 bases match TRBD1. With 3 bases clipped from V and 7 bases from J, the junction kept 6 bases outside the gene matches. The V gene's germline CDR1 is SGHAT and CDR2 FQNNGV. The CDR3 loop spans 14 amino acids. CDR3 bases: TGTGCCAGCAGCTTTAATACAGGGGCGAACACCATATATTTT. Amino acids: CASSFNTGANTIYF.

There are a few counts of this clone. J is TRBJ1-5 and V is TRBV7-2; D possibly corresponds to TRBD1 (6 bases). Trimming took off 2 bases at V and 7 bases at J, with 21 bases between the two ends. CDR3 length: 17 amino acids. Germline V gives CDR1 SGHTA, CDR2 FQGNSA. Here the CDR3 reads CASSLRWDTLQEQPQHF. In DNA form, the CDR3 reads TGTGCCAGCAGCTTAAGGTGGGACACTCTCCAGGAGCAGCCCCAGCATTTT. Using reference TRBV7-2 and TRBJ1-5 for the parts outside the CDR3, the full variable domain is GAGVSQSPSNKVTEKGKDVELRCDPISGHTALYWYRQSLGQGLEFLIYFQGNSAPDKSGLPSDRFSAERTGGSVSTLTIQRTQQEDSAVYLCASSLRWDTLQEQPQHFGDGTRLSIL.

The chain recombines TRBV19 with TRBJ1-6; no clear D. Looked up from germline, CDR1 is LNHDA and CDR2 is SQIVND (reference sequence). The V end was cut by 3 bases, the J end by 1 base, with 13 bases between. CDR3 length: 17 residues. The CDR3 DNA reads TGTGCCAGTAGTATCTTCGAGGGCGGGTCCTATAATTCACCCCTCCACTTT. Its protein product is CASSIFEGGSYNSPLHF.

This clone was counted once. This sequence joins TRBV27 and TRBJ2-3; 7 nucleotides line up with TRBD2. The germline CDR1 and CDR2 sequences are MNHEY and SMNVEV (reference sequence). After removal of 0 bases from V and 2 bases from J, the junction contained 2 bases not matched to a gene. The length of the CDR3 is 15 residues. For the CDR3, the DNA is TGTGCCAGCAGTTTATCGGGGGACTACACAGATACGCAGTATTTT. This codes for CASSLSGDYTDTQYF.

The rearrangement joins TRBV2 to TRBJ1-1, with 7 bases identical to TRBD1. Germline CDR1 is SNHLY and CDR2 is FYNNEI. Trimming at V came to 8 bases and at J to 3 bases, leaving 9 bases not matched to a gene. The CDR3 runs to 14 residues. CDR3 sequence: CASESDRAYTEAFF. The CDR3 DNA sequence: TGTGCCAGCGAAAGTGACAGGGCCTACACTGAAGCTTTCTTT.